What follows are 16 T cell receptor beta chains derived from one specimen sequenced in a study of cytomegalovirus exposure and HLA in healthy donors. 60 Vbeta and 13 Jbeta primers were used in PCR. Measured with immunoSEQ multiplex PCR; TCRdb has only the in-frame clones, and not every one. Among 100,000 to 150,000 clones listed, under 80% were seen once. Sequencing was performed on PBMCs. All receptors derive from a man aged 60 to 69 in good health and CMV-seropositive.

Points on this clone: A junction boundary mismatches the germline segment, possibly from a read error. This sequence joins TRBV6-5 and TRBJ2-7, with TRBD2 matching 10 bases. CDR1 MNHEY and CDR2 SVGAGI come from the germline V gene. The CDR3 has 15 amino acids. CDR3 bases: TGTACCAGCAGCCCCGGGACTAGCGTTGACTACGAGCAGTACTTC. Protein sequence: CTSSPGTSVDYEQYF.

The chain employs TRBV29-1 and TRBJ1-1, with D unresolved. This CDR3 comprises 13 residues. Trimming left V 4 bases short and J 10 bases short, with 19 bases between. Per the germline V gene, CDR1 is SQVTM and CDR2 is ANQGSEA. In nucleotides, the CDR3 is TGCAGCGTTGCAAATGCGAGGGCCCCACGAGCTTTCTTT. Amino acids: CSVANARAPRAFF.

The CDR3, as DNA: TGTGCCAGCAGCGCGGGACAGGGTAGAGAGACCCAGTACTTC. Its protein is CASSAGQGRETQYF. The rearrangement links TRBV5-8 to TRBJ2-5; 9 bases fit TRBD1. CDR3 length equals 14 residues. V trimming: 4 bases; J trimming: 4 bases; junction bases outside the gene matches: 5. Germline CDR1 SGHTS, CDR2 YDEGEE.

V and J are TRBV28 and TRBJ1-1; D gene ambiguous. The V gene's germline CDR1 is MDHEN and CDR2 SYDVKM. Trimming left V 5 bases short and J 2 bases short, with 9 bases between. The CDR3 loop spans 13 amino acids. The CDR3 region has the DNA TGTGCCAGCAGTCCCCTCTACAACACTGAAGCTTTCTTT. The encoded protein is CASSPLYNTEAFF.

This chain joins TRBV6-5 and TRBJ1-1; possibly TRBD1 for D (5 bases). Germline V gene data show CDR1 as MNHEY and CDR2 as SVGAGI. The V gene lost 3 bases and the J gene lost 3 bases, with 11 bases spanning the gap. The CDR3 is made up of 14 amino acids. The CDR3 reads CASSYRQPDTEAFF. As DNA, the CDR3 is TGTGCCAGCAGTTATCGACAGCCGGACACTGAAGCTTTCTTT.

DNA for the CDR3: TGTGCCAGCAGCCGGATTGGACAGGGGACCCTGTTTTTT. Its translation: CASSRIGQGTLFF. The chain has TRBV14 and TRBJ1-4; 9 bases agree with TRBD1. This CDR3 contains 13 residues. V lost 4 bases, J lost 14 bases, and 8 bases stayed unmatched. The germline V gene has CDR1 SGHDN and CDR2 FVKESK.

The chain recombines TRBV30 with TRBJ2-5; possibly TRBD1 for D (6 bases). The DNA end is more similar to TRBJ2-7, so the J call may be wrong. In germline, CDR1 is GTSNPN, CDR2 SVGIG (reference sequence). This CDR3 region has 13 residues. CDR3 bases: TGTGCCTGGAGTACCCTGACAGGCACCGAGCAGTACTTC. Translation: CAWSTLTGTEQYF.

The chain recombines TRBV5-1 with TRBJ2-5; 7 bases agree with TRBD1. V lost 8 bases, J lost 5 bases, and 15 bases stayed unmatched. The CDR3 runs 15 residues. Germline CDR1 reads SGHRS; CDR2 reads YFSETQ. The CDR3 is CASSNGQALGETQYF. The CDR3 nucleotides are TGCGCCAGTTCAAATGGACAGGCCTTAGGGGAGACCCAGTACTTC. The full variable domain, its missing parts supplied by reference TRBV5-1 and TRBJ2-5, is KAGVTQTPRYLIKTRGQQVTLSCSPISGHRSVSWYQQTPGQGLQFLFEYFSETQRNKGNFPGRFSGRQFSNSRSEMNVSTLELGDSALYLCASSNGQALGETQYFGPGTRLLVL.

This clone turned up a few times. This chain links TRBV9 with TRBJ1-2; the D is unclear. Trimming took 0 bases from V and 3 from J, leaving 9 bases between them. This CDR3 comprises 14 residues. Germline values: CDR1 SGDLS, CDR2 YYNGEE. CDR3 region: CASSVGQSDYGYTF. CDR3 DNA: TGTGCCAGCAGCGTAGGGCAGAGCGACTATGGCTACACCTTC. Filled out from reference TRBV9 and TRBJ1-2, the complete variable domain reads DSGVTQTPKHLITATGQRVTLRCSPRSGDLSVYWYQQSLDQGLQFLIQYYNGEERAKGNILERFSAQQFPDLHSELNLSSLELGDSALYFCASSVGQSDYGYTFGSGTRLTVV.

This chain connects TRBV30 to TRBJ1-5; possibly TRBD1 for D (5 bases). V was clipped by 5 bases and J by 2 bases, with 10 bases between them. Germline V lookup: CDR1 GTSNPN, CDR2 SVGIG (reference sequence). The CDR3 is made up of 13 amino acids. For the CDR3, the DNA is TGTGCCTGGGGCGGGGGGGGCAATCAGCCCCAGCATTTT. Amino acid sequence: CAWGGGGNQPQHF.

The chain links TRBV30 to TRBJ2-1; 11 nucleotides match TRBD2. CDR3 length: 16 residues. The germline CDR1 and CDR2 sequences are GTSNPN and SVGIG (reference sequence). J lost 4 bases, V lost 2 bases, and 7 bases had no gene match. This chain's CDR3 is CAWSRQASGGYNEQFF. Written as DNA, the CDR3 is TGTGCCTGGAGTCGCCAGGCTAGCGGGGGGTACAATGAGCAGTTCTTC.

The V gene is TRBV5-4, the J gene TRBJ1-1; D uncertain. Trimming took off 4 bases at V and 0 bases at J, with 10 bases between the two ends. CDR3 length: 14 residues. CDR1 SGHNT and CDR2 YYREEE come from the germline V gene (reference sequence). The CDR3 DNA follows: TGTGCCAGCAGCGTCGGCCAGGTGAACACTGAAGCTTTCTTT. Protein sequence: CASSVGQVNTEAFF. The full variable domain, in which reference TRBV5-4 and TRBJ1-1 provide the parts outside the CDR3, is ETGVTQSPTHLIKTRGQQVTLRCSSQSGHNTVSWYQQALGQGPQFIFQYYREEENGRGNFPPRFSGLQFPNYSSELNVNALELDDSALYLCASSVGQVNTEAFFGQGTRLTVV.

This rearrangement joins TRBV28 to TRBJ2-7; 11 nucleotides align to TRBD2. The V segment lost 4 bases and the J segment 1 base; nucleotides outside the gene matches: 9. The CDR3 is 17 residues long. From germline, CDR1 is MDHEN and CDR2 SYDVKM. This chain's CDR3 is CASSSRPGTSGSYEQYF. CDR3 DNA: TGTGCCAGCAGTTCTCGCCCCGGGACTAGCGGATCCTACGAGCAGTACTTC.

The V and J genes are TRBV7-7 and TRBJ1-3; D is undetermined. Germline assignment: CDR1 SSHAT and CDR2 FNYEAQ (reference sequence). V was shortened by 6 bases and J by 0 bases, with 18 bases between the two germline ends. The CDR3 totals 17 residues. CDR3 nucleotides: TGTGCCAGCAGGCGACCCGACAAGCTATCCTCTGGAAACACCATATATTTT. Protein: CASRRPDKLSSGNTIYF.

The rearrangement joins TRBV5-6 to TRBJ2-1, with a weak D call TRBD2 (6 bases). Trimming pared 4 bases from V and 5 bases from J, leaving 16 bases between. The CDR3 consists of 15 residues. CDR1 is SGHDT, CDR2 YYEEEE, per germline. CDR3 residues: CASSARRALNNEQFF. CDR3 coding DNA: TGTGCCAGCAGCGCGAGGAGGGCCCTAAACAATGAGCAGTTCTTC.

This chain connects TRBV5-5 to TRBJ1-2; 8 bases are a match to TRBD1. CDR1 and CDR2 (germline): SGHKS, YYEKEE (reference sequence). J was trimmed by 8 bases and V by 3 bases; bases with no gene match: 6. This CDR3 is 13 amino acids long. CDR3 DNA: TGTGCCAGCAGCTCGGGACAGGTGTTCGGCTACACCTTC. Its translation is CASSSGQVFGYTF. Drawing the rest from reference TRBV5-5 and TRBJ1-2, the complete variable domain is DAGVTQSPTHLIKTRGQQVTLRCSPISGHKSVSWYQQVLGQGPQFIFQYYEKEERGRGNFPDRFSARQFPNYSSELNVNALLLGDSALYLCASSSGQVFGYTFGSGTRLTVV.